Sequencing of this T cell receptor beta chain was carried out in a study of T cell responses to AZD1222 COVID-19 vaccine. Germline CDR1 and CDR2: LNHDA and SQIVND (reference sequence). V was pared by 5 bases and J by 7 bases, with 9 bases between. CDR3 length: 11 amino acids. Measured with immunoSEQ multiplex PCR; TCRdb has only the in-frame clones, and not every one. The sample lists 100,000 to 150,000 clones; under 95% were seen once. Concerning this clone: Its antigen is still unknown.

Researchers grouped second doses given at about 4 or about 12 weeks into one pool. Overall study results and limits: Researchers took repertoire samples only after the peak T cell response had come.

This receptor was identified in an adult who received the AZD1222 COVID-19 vaccine. The chain has TRBV19 and TRBJ2-7; no firm D call. This material consisted of peripheral blood, taken 28 days after the second AZD1222 dose. The CDR3 DNA sequence: TGTGCCAGTAGTCTGCGTGGTGAGCAGTACTTC. It translates to CASSLRGEQYF.